This entry features one T cell receptor beta chain sequence. By share, this clone ranks as medium-sized (0.01 to 0.1%). Its antigen remains undetermined. No base qualities exist here, and no much larger clone lies one base off it. The entry originates in a study of metastatic and nonmetastatic thyroid tumors (dated by TCRdb to 2018 to 2020). General notes on the study: For patients with malignant and with benign thyroid disease, the researchers compared repertoires between peripheral blood samples and tumor or nodule tissue samples.

Library construction relied on PCR. The instrument was an Illumina HiSeq 4000. High-throughput sequencing was used to profile the TCR beta-chain CDR3 region of each patient. Processing in the source paper ran as follows. Drawing on CDR3 differences between clinicopathological groups, the researchers built a classifier meant to tell apart patients with distant-metastatic papillary thyroid cancer. To measure repertoire diversity the researchers used the Shannon index, while the Morisita-Horn index served to gauge how similar the tumor and blood repertoires were. In TCRdb, the public reads were trimmed at Q25 with fastp and aligned with MiXCR, with productive beta chains retained. For this entry, the V and J calls and clone size follow TCRdb and not the study's own pipeline. In all, the sample holds about 23,000 clones, and 26% of those were seen once. About 17% of the sample lies in the top ten. None of the patients had been given any treatment before thyroid surgery. Patient clinical samples collected from about 2011 to 2019 were retrospectively analysed using T-cell receptor beta sequencing.

On the study overall, not on this receptor specifically: In both blood and tumor samples, TCR beta diversity was reported to be significantly higher in malignant tumors than in benign nodules.

For CDR1 and CDR2, the germline V gene lists MNHEY and SVGAGI. The junction carries 11 bases between V and J, which are trimmed by 0 bases and 3 bases respectively. Spanning cysteine to phenylalanine, the CDR3 consists of 15 amino acids. Here the CDR3 DNA is all that survives: 45 bases in frame from base 1. Sample: blood. The clonotype was recovered from a male donor with papillary thyroid cancer or a benign thyroid nodule (not recorded which). Some clones in this sample may be carry-over from other donors' samples. The chain joins TRBV6-5 to TRBJ1-1; no D gene can be assigned with confidence. The nucleotides read TGTGCCAGCAGTTACTCTAGAGTTTTGGACACTGAAGCTTTCTTT. Its amino acids are CASSYSRVLDTEAFF.